The clone carrying this TCR beta chain was counted only a few times. The sample belongs to a study of T cell changes during pregnancy in multiple sclerosis. The assay was immunoSEQ multiplex PCR, and TCRdb's table has in-frame clones only and misses some. The sample carries some 60,000 clones, more than 75% recorded once. Source: peripheral blood, taken in the first trimester of pregnancy. The receptor was derived from a female donor in good health, enrolled as a control in a pregnancy study.

CDR3 protein: CASSFQALDTQYF. The CDR3 DNA reads as TGTGCCAGCAGCTTCCAGGCGTTAGATACGCAGTATTTT. V is TRBV7-9 and J is TRBJ2-3, with no clear D. The CDR3 loop spans 13 amino acids. Looked up from germline, CDR1 is SEHNR and CDR2 is FQNEAQ (reference sequence). Trimming left V 3 bases short and J 5 bases short, with 9 bases between.